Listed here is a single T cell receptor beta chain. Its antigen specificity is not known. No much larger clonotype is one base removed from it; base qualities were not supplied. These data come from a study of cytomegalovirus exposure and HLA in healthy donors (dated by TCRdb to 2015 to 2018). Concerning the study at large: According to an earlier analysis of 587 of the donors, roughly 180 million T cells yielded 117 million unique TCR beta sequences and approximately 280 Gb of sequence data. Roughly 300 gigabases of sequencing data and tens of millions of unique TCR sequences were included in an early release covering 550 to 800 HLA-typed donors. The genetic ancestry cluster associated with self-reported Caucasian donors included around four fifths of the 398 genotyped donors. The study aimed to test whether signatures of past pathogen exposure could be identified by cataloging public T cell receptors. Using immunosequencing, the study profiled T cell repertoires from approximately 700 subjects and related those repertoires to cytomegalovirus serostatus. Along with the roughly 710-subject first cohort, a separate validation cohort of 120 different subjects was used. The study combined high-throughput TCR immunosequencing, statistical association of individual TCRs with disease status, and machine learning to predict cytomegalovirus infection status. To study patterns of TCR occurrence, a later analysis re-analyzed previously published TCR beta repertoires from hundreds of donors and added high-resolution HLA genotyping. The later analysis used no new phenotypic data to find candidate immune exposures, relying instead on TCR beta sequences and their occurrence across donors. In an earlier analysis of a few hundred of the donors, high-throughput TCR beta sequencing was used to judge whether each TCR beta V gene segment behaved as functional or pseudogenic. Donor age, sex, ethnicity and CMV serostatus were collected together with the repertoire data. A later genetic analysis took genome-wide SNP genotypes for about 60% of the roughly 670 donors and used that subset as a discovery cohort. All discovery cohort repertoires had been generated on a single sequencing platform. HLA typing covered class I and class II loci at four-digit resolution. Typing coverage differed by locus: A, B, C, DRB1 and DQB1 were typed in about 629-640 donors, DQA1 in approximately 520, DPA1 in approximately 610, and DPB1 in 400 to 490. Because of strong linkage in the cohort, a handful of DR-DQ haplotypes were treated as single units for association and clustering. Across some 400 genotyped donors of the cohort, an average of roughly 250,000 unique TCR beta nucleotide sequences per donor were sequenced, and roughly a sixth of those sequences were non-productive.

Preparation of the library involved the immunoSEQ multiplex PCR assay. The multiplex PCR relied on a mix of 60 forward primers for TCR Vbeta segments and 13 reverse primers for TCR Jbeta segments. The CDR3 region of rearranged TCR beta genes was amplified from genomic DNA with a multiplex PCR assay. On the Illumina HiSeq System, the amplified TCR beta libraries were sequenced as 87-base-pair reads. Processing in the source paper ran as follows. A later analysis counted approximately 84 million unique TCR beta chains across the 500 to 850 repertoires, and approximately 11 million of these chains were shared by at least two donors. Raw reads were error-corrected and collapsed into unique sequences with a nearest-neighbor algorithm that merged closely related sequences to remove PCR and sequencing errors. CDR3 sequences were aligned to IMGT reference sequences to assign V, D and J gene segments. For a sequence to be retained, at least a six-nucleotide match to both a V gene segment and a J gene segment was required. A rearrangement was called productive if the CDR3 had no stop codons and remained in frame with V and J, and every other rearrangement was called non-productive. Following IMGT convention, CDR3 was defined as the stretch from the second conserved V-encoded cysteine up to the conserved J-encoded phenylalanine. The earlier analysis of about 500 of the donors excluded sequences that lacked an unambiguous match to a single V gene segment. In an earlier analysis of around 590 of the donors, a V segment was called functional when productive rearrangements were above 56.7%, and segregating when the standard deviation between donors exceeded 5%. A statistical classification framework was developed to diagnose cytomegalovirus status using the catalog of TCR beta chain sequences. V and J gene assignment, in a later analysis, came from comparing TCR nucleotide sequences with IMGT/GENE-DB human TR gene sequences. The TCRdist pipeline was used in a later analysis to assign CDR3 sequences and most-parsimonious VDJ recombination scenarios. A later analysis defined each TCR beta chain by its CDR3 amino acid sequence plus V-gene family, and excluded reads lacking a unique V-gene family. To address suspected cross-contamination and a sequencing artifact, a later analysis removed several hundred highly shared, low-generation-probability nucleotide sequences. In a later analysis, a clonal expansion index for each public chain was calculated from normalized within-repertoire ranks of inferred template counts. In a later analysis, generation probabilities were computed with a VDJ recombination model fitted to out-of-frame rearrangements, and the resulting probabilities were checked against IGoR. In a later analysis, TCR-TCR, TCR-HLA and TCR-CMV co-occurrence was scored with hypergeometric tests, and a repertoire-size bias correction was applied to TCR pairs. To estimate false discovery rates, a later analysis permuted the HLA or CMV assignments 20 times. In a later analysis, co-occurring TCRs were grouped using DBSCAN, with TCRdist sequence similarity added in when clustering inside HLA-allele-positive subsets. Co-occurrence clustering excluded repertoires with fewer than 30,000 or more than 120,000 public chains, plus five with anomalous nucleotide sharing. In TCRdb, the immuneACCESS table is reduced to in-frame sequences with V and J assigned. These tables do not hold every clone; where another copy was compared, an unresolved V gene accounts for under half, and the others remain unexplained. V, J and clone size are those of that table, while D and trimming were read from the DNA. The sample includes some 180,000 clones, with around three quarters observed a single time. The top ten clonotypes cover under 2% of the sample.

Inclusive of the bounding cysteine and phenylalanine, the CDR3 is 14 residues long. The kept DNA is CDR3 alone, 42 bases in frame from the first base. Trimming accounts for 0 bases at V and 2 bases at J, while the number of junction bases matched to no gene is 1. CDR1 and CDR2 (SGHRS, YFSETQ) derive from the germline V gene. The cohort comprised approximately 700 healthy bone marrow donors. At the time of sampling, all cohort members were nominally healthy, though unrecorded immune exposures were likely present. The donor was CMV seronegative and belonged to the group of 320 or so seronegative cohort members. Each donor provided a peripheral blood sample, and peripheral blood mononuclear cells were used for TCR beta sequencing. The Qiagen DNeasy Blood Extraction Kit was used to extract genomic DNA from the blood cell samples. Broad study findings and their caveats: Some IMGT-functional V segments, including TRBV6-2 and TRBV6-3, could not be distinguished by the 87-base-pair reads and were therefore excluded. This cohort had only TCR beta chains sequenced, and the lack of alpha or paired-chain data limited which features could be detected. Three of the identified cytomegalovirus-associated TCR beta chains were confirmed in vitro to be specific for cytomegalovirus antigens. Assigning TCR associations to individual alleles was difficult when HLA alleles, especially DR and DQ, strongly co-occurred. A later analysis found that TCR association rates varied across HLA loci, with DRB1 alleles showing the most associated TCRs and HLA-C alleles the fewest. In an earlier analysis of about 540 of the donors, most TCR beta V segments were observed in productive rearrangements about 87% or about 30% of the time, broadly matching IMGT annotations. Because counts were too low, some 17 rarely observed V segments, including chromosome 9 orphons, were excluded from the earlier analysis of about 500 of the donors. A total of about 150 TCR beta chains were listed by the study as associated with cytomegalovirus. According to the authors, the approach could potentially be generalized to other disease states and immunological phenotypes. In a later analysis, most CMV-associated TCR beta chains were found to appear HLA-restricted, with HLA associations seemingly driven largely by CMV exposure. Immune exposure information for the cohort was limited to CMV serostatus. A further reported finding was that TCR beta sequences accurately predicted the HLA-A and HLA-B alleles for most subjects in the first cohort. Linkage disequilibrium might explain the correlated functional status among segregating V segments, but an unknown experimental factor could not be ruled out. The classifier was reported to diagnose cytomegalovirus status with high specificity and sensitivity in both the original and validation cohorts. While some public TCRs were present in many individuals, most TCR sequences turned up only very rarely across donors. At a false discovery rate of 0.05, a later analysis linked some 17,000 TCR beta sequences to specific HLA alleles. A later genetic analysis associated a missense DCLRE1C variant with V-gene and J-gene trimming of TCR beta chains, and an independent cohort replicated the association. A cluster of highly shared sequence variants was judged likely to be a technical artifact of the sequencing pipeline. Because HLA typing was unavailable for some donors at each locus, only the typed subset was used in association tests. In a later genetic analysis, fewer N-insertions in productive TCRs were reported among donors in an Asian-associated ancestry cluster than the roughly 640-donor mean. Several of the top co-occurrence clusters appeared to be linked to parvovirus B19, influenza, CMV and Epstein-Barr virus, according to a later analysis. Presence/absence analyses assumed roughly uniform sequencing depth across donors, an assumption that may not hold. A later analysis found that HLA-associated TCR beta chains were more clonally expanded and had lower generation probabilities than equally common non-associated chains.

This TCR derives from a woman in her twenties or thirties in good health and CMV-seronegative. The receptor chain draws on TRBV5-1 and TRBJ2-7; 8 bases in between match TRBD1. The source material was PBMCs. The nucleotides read TGCGCCAGCAGCTTGGCCAGGGGGCCCTACGAGCAGTACTTC. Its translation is CASSLARGPYEQYF.